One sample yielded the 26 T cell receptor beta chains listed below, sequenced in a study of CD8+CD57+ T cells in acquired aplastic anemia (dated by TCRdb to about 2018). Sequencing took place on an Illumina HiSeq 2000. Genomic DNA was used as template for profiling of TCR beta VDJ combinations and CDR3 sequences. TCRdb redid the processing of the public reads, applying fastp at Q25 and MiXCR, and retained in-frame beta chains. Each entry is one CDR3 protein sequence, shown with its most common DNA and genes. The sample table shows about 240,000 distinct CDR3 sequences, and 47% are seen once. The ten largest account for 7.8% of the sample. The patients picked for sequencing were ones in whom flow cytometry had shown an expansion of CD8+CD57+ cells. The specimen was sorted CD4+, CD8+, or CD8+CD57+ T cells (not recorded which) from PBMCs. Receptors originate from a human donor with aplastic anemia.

CDR3 protein: CATSGTETGEKLFF. CDR3 coding DNA: TGTGCCACCAGCGGGACAGAAACGGGTGAAAAACTGTTTTTT. J is TRBJ1-4 and V is TRBV15; 7 bases map to TRBD1. Germline V gene sequence: CDR1 LNHNV, CDR2 YYDKDF (reference sequence). The CDR3 length is 14 residues. V was pared by 5 bases and J by 7 bases, with 7 bases of the junction left unmatched.

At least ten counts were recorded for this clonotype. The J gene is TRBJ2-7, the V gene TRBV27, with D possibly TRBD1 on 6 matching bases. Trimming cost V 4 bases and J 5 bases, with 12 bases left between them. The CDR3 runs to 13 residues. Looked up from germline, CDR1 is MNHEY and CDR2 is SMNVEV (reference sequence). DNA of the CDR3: TGTGCCAGCAGTTACAGGGCCGCCGACGAGCAGTACTTC. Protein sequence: CASSYRAADEQYF.

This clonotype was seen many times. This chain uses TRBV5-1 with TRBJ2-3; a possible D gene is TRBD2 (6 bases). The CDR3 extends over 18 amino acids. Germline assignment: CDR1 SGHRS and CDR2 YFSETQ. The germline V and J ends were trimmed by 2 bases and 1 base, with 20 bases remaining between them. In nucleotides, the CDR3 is TGCGCCAGCAGCTTAAGGAGCGGGCTAGCTGGTGGCACAGATACGCAGTATTTT. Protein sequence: CASSLRSGLAGGTDTQYF.

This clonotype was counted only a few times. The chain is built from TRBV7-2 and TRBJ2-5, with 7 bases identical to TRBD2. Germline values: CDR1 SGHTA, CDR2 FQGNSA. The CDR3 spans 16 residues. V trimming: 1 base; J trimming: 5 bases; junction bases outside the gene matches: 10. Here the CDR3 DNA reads TGTGCCAGCAGCTTAGAGGGCGGGGGTAGAGGCGAGACCCAGTACTTC. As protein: CASSLEGGGRGETQYF.

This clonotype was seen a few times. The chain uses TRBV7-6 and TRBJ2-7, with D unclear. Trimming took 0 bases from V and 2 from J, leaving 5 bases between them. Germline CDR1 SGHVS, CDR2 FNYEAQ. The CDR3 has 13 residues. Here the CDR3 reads CASSLADPYEQYF. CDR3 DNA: TGTGCCAGCAGCTTAGCGGACCCCTACGAGCAGTACTTC.

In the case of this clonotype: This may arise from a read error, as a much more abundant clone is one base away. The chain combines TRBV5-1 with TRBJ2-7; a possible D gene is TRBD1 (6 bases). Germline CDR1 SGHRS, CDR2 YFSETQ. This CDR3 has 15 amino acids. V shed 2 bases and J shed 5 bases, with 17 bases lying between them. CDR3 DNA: TGCGCCAGCAGCTTATATGACAGGCAAGTCGACGAGCAGTACTTC. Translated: CASSLYDRQVDEQYF.

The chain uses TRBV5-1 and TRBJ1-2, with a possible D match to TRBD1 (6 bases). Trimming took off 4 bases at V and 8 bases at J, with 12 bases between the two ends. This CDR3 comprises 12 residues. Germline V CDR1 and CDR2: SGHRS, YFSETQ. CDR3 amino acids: CASSPARGGYTF. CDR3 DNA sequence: TGCGCCAGCAGCCCAGCCAGGGGAGGCTACACCTTC.

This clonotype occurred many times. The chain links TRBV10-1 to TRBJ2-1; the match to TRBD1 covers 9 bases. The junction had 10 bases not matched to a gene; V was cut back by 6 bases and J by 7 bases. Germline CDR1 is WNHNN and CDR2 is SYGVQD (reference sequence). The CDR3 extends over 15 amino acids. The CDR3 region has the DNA TGCGCCAGCAGAGACGGGACAGGGTGTTTGAATGAGCAGTTCTTC. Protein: CASRDGTGCLNEQFF.

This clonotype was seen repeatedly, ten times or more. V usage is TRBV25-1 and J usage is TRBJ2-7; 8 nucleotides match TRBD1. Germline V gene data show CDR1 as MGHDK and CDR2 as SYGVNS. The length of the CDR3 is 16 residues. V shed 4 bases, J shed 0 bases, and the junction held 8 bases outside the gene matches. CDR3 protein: CASSGGQGLLSYEQYF. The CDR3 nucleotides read TGTGCCAGCAGTGGAGGACAGGGCCTCCTCTCCTACGAGCAGTACTTC.

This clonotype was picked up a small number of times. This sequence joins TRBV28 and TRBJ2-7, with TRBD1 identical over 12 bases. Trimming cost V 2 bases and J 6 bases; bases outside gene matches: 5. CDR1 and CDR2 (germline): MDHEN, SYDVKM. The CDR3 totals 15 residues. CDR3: CASSLTGQGAAEQYF. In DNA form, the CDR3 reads TGTGCCAGCAGTTTAACGGGACAGGGGGCAGCCGAGCAGTACTTC.

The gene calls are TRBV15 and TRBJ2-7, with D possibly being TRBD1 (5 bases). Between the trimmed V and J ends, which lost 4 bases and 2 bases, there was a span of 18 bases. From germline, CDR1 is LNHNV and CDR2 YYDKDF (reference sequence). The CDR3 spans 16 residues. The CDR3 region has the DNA TGTGCCACCAGCACCACGCTCCAGGGCGCACCCTACGAGCAGTACTTC. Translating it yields CATSTTLQGAPYEQYF.

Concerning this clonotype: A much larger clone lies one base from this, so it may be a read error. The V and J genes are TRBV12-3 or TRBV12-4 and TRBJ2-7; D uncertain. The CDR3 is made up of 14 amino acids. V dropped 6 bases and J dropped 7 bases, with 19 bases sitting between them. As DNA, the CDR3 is TGTGCCAGCAGCGTAGATAGTAGGGAATTTGAGCAGTACTTC. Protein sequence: CASSVDSREFEQYF.

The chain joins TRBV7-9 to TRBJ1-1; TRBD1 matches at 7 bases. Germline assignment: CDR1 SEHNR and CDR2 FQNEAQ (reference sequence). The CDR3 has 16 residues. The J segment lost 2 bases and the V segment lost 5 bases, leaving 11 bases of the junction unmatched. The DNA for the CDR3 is TGTGCCAGCAGCCAACAGGACAGGCGGGTAAACACTGAAGCTTTCTTT. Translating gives CASSQQDRRVNTEAFF.

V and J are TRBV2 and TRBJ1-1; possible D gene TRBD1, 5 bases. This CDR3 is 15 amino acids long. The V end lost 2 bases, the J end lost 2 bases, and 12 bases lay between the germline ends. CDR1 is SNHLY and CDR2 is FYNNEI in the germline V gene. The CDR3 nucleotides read TGTGCCAGCAGTGAATGGCGGCAGGGTAACACTGAAGCTTTCTTT. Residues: CASSEWRQGNTEAFF.

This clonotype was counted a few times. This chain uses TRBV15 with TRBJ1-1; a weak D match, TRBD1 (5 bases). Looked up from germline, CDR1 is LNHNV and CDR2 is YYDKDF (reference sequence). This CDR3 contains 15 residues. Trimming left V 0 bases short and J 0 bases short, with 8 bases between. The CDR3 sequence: CATSRDRGLNTEAFF. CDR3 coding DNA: TGTGCCACCAGCAGAGATAGGGGACTGAACACTGAAGCTTTCTTT.

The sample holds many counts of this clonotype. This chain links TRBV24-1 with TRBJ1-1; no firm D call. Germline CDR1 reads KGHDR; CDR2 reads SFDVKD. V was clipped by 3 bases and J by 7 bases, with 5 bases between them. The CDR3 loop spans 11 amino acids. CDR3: CATSDGSEAFF. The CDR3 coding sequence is TGTGCCACCAGTGATGGCAGTGAAGCTTTCTTT.

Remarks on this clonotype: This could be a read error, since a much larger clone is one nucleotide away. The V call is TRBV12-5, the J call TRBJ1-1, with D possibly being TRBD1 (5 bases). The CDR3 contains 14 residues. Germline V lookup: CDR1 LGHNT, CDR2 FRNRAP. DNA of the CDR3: TGTGCCAGCTGGGGAGGGGAAGGAGTCCCTGAAGCTTCCTTT. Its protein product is CASWGGEGVPEASF. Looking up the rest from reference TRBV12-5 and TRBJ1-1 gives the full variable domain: DARVTQTPRHKVTEMGQEVTMRCQPILGHNTVFWYRQTMMQGLELLAYFRNRAPLDDSGMPKDRFSAEMPDATLATLKIQPSEPRDSAVYFCASWGGEGVPEASFGQGTRLTVV.

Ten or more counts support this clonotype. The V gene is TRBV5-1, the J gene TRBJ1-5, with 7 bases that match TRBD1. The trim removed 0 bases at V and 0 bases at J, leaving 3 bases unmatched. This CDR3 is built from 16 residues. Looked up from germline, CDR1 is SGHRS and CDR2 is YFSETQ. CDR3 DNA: TGCGCCAGCAGCTTGGGGGACAGACTTAGCAATCAGCCCCAGCATTTT. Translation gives CASSLGDRLSNQPQHF.

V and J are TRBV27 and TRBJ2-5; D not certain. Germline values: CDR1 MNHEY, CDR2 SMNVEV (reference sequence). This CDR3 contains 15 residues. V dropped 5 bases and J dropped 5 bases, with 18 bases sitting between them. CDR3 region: CASSPVWGGDETQYF. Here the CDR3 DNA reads TGTGCCAGCAGTCCGGTATGGGGTGGAGATGAGACCCAGTACTTC.

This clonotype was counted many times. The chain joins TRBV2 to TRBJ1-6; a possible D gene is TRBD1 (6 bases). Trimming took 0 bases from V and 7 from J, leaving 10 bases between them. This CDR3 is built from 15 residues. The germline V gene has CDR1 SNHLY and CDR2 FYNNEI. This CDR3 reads CASSEARGPNSPLHF. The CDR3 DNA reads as TGTGCCAGCAGTGAAGCCCGGGGGCCAAATTCACCCCTCCACTTT. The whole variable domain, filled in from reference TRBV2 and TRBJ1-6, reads EPEVTQTPSHQVTQMGQEVILRCVPISNHLYFYWYRQILGQKVEFLVSFYNNEISEKSEIFDDQFSVERPDGSNFTLKIRSTKLEDSAMYFCASSEARGPNSPLHFGNGTRLTVT.

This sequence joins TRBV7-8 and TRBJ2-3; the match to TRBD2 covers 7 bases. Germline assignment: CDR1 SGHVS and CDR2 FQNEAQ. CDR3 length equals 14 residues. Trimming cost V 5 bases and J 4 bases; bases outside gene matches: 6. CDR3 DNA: TGTGCCAGCAGCGGGGAGGGTGTCGCAGATACGCAGTATTTT. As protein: CASSGEGVADTQYF.

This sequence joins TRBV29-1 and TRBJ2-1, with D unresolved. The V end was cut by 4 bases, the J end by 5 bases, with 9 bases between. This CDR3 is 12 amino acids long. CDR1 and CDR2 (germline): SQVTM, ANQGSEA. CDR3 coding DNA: TGCAGCGTTGGACCTCCCAACAATGAGCAGTTCTTC. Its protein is CSVGPPNNEQFF.

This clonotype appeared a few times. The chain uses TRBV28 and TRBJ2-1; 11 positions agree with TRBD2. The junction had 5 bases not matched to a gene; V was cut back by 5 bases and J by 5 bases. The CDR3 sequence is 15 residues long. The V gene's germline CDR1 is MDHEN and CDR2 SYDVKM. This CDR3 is CASSDTSGRHNEQFF. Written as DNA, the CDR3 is TGTGCCAGCAGTGATACTAGCGGGAGACACAATGAGCAGTTCTTC.

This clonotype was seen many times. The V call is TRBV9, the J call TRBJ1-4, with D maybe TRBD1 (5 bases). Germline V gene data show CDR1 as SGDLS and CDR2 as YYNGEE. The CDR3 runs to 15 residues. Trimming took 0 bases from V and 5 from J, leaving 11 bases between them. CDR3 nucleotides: TGTGCCAGCAGCGTAGAGGGGCGACCGAATGAAAAACTGTTTTTT. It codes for CASSVEGRPNEKLFF.

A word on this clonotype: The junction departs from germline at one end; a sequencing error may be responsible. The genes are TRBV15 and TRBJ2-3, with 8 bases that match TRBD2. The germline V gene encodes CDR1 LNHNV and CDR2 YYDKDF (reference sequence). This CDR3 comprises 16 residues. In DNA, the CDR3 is TGTGCCACCAGCAGAGATCGGCGGGGGGCCACAGATATGCAGTATTTT. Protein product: CATSRDRRGATDMQYF.

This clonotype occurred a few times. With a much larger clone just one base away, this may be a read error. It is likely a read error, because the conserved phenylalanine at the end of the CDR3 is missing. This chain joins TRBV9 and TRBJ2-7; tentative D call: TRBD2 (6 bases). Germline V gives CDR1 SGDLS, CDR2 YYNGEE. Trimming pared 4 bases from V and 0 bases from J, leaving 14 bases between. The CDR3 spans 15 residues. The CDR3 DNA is TGTGCCAGCAGCCCAACCGGGACTTTCTCCTACGAGCAGTACTCC. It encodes CASSPTGTFSYEQYS.